The clone carrying this T cell receptor (beta chain) was picked up a small number of times. This sample was included in a study of cytomegalovirus exposure and HLA in healthy donors. The length of the CDR3 is 16 residues. Germline V gives CDR1 SGHTA, CDR2 FQGTGA. J was trimmed by 1 base and V by 4 bases; bases with no gene match: 3. A multiplex PCR was run with 60 Vbeta primers and 13 Jbeta primers. Clones were sequenced by immunoSEQ multiplex PCR, and TCRdb holds only the in-frame ones, with some missing. The sample has around 97,000 clones, less than 9.5% seen once. This TCR was recovered from a man aged 45 to 65 in good health and CMV-seropositive. Sequencing was done on a sample of PBMCs. V gene TRBV7-3 combines with J gene TRBJ2-5; 13 bases are a match to TRBD2. The CDR3 coding sequence is TGTGCCAGCAGCTGGACTAGCGGGAGAGGCCAAGAGACCCAGTACTTC. Translation gives CASSWTSGRGQETQYF.